The 13 T cell receptor beta chains below all came from one sample that was sequenced in a study of cytomegalovirus exposure and HLA in healthy donors. Use of 60 Vbeta and 13 Jbeta primers characterized the PCR. The data were produced by immunoSEQ multiplex PCR, yet TCRdb's version contains in-frame clones alone and is incomplete. Here the sample spans under 70,000 clones, roughly 85% being singletons. Sequencing was performed on PBMCs. Receptors originate from a woman in her 30s in good health and CMV-seronegative.

The V call is TRBV7-2, the J call TRBJ2-1; 8 nucleotides line up with TRBD2. Germline trimming cut 1 base from V and 4 bases from J; bases unmatched to any gene: 0. The CDR3 runs 14 residues. In germline, CDR1 is SGHTA, CDR2 FQGNSA. The CDR3 loop reads CASSLERGYNEQFF. The CDR3 DNA is TGTGCCAGCAGCTTAGAGCGGGGGTACAATGAGCAGTTCTTC.

This chain uses TRBV7-9 with TRBJ1-5, with D possibly TRBD1 on 6 matching bases. CDR3 length equals 16 residues. The germline V and J ends were trimmed by 3 bases and 0 bases, with 12 bases remaining between them. Germline V gene data show CDR1 as SEHNR and CDR2 as FQNEAQ (reference sequence). The CDR3 DNA sequence: TGTGCCAGCAGCTTCGGGGGGGGGCATAGCAATCAGCCCCAGCATTTT. Translation: CASSFGGGHSNQPQHF.

The chain uses TRBV9 and TRBJ1-4; D is unclear. Per germline, CDR1 SGDLS and CDR2 YYNGEE. Trimming removed 4 bases from V and 7 bases from J, with 14 bases in between. The CDR3 extends over 14 amino acids. CDR3 sequence: CASSPRLESEKLFF. The CDR3 bases are TGTGCCAGCAGCCCCCGGTTAGAGAGTGAAAAACTGTTTTTT. The full variable domain, rest sourced from reference TRBV9 and TRBJ1-4, is DSGVTQTPKHLITATGQRVTLRCSPRSGDLSVYWYQQSLDQGLQFLIQYYNGEERAKGNILERFSAQQFPDLHSELNLSSLELGDSALYFCASSPRLESEKLFFGSGTQLSVL.

The chain links TRBV4-2 to TRBJ2-7; TRBD2 matches at 10 bases. Germline V CDR1 and CDR2: LGHNA, YNFKEQ. Losses at the gene ends were 0 bases for V and 5 bases for J; bases not matched to a gene: 7. The CDR3 has 16 residues. CDR3 DNA: TGTGCCAGCAGCCAAGATGGGCTAGCGGGAGTTAACGAGCAGTACTTC. It specifies CASSQDGLAGVNEQYF.

The CDR3 region is CASSYSAAAYEQYF. The CDR3 nucleotides are TGTGCCAGCAGTTACTCTGCGGCCGCCTACGAGCAGTACTTC. J is TRBJ2-7 and V is TRBV6-5; the D is unclear. The V end lost 0 bases, the J end lost 2 bases, and 8 bases lay between the germline ends. This CDR3 comprises 14 residues. Germline CDR1 reads MNHEY; CDR2 reads SVGAGI.

This clone has only one observation. The gene calls are TRBV5-6 and TRBJ1-2; 11 bases match TRBD1. The CDR3 has 19 amino acids. The V gene end was trimmed by 0 bases and the J gene end by 1 base; junction bases not matched to a gene: 11. Germline V gene data show CDR1 as SGHDT and CDR2 as YYEEEE. The CDR3 nucleotides read TGTGCCAGCAGCTTGGGCTTAAGGACAGGGGGCTTTTTTAACTATGGCTACACCTTC. It is translated as CASSLGLRTGGFFNYGYTF.

The chain links TRBV7-3 to TRBJ2-1; D remains unclear. The CDR3 sequence is 14 residues long. Germline V gives CDR1 SGHTA, CDR2 FQGTGA. Between the trimmed V and J ends, which lost 2 bases and 10 bases, there was a span of 15 bases. The CDR3 sequence is CASSLDDRVGEQFF. The CDR3 bases are TGTGCCAGCAGCTTAGACGACCGGGTTGGGGAGCAGTTCTTC.

The chain couples TRBV25-1 to TRBJ1-2; D perhaps matches TRBD1 (6 bases). The CDR3 length is 14 residues. Between the trimmed V and J ends, which lost 4 bases and 8 bases, there was a span of 17 bases. CDR1 is MGHDK and CDR2 is SYGVNS in the germline V gene. The CDR3 DNA reads TGTGCCAGCAGTGCCGGAGACAGGTTTATGGGCTACACCTTC. Protein product: CASSAGDRFMGYTF.

The chain employs TRBV19 and TRBJ2-3, with D possibly TRBD1 on 6 matching bases. The CDR3 length is 15 residues. The V and J ends lost 3 bases and 2 bases respectively, with 12 bases between them. Germline-derived CDR1 and CDR2 are LNHDA and SQIVND (reference sequence). The CDR3 DNA is TGTGCCAGTAGTATTGGCACAGGGCCCACAGATACGCAGTATTTT. This codes for CASSIGTGPTDTQYF.

J is TRBJ2-2 and V is TRBV2; possibly TRBD1 for D (5 bases). Germline lookup yields CDR1 SNHLY and CDR2 FYNNEI. The CDR3 length is 12 residues. Deletions cut 3 bases from V and 8 bases from J, with 7 bases between. The CDR3 loop is CASSERTGELFF. In nucleotides, the CDR3 is TGTGCCAGCAGTGAGCGGACAGGGGAGCTGTTTTTT.

The chain joins TRBV28 to TRBJ2-1; 9 bases map to TRBD2. J was trimmed by 3 bases and V by 10 bases; bases with no gene match: 7. Germline-derived CDR1 and CDR2 are MDHEN and SYDVKM. The CDR3 totals 14 residues. The CDR3 loop is CATFSAGGYNEQFF. CDR3 in DNA: TGTGCCACCTTCTCAGCGGGAGGCTACAATGAGCAGTTCTTC.

The chain is built from TRBV6-6 and TRBJ2-1; 7 bases agree with TRBD2. Trimming at V came to 2 bases and at J to 8 bases, leaving 6 bases not matched to a gene. The V gene's germline CDR1 is MNHNY and CDR2 SVGAGI (reference sequence). The CDR3 consists of 14 residues. As DNA, the CDR3 is TGTGCCAGCAGTTACGTGGGAGGGCCCGATGAGCAGTTCTTC. Its translation: CASSYVGGPDEQFF.

The chain combines TRBV29-1 with TRBJ1-1, with 8 bases identical to TRBD1. This CDR3 spans 13 amino acids. V gave up 4 bases and J gave up 1 base; unmatched junction bases: 2. CDR1 is SQVTM and CDR2 is ANQGSEA in the germline V gene. CDR3 in amino acids: CSVAGQGNTEAFF. The CDR3 coding sequence is TGCAGCGTTGCTGGACAGGGGAACACTGAAGCTTTCTTT.